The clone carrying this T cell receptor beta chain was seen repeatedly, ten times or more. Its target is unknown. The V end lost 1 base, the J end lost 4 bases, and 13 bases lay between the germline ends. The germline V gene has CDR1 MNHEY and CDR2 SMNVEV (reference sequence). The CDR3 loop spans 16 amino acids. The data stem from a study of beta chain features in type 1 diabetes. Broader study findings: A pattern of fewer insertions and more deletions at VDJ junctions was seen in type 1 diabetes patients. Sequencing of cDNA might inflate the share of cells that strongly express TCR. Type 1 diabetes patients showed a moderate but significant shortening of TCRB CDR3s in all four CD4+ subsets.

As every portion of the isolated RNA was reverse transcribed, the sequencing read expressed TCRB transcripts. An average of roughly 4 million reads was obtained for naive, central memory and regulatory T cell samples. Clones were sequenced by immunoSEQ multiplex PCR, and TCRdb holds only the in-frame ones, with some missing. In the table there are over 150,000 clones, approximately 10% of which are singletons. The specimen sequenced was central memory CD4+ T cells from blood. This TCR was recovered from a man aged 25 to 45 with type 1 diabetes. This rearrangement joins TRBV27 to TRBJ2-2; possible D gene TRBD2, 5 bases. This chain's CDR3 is CASSLLVHAGTGELFF. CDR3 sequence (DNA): TGTGCCAGCAGTTTATTGGTCCACGCGGGCACCGGGGAGCTGTTTTTT.